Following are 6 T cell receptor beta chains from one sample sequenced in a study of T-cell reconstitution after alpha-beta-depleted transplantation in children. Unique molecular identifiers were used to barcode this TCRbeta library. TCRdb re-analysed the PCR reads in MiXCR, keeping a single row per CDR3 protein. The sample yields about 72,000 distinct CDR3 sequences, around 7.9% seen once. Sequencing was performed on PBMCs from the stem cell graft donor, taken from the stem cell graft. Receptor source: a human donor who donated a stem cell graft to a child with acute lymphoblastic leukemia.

The CDR3: CASGGGALNTEAFF. Here the CDR3 DNA reads TGTGCCAGCGGGGGGGGGGCTTTGAACACTGAAGCTTTCTTT. The J gene is TRBJ1-1, the V gene TRBV6-4; TRBD1 is a possible D gene (6 bases). Germline-derived CDR1 and CDR2 are MRHNA and SNTAGT. The CDR3 is 14 amino acids. V was trimmed by 8 bases and J by 0 bases, leaving 13 bases between them.

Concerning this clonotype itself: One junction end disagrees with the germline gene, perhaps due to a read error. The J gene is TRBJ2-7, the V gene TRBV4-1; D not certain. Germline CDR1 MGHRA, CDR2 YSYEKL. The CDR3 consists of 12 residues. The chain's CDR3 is CASSQDAGWVNF. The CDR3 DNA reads TGCGCCAGCAGCCAAGATGCTGGGTGGGTGAACTTC.

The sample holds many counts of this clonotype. The CDR3 DNA reads as TGTGCCAGCAGTTTAGGGCGGGAGGGAAGCTCTGGGGCCAACGTCCTGACTTTC. Protein sequence: CASSLGREGSSGANVLTF. The gene calls are TRBV28 and TRBJ2-6, with 9 nucleotides matching TRBD2. Germline V lookup: CDR1 MDHEN, CDR2 SYDVKM. This CDR3 has 18 amino acids. V gave up 2 bases and J gave up 0 bases; unmatched junction bases: 5.

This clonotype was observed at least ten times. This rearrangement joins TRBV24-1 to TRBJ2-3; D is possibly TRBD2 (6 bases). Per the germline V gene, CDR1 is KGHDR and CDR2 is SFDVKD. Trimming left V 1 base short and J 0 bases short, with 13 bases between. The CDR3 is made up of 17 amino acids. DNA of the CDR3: TGTGCCACCAGTGATTTTGGCGGGGCGGGTAGCACAGATACGCAGTATTTT. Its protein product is CATSDFGGAGSTDTQYF.

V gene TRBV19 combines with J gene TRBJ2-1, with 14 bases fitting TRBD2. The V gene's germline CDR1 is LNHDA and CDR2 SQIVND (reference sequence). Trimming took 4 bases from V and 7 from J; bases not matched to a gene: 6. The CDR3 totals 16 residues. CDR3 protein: CASSTGLAGGRNEQFF. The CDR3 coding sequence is TGTGCCAGTAGTACCGGACTAGCGGGAGGCCGGAATGAGCAGTTCTTC.

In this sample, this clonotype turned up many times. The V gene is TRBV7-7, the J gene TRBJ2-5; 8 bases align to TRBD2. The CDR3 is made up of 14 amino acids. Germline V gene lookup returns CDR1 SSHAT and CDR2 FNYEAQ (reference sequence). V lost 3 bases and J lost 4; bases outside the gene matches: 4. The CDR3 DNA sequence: TGTGCCAGCAGCTTGGGACTAGAGTTAGAGACCCAGTACTTC. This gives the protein CASSLGLELETQYF.